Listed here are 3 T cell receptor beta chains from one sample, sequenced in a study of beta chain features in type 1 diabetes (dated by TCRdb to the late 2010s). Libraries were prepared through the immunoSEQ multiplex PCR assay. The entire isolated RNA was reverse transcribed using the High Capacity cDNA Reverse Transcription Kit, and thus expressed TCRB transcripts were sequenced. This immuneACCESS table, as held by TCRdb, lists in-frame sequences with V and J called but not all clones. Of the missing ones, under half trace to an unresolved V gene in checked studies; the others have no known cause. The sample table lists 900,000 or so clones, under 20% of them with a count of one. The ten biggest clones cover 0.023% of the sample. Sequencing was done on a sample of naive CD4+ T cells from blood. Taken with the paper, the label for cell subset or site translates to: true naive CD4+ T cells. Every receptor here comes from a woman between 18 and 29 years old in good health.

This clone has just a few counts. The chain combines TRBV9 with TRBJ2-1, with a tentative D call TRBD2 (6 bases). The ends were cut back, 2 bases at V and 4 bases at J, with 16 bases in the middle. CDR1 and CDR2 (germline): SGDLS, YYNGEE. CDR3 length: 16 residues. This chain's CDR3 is CASSVSRVGTYNEQFF. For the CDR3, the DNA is TGTGCCAGCAGCGTGTCCAGGGTAGGGACTTACAATGAGCAGTTCTTC.

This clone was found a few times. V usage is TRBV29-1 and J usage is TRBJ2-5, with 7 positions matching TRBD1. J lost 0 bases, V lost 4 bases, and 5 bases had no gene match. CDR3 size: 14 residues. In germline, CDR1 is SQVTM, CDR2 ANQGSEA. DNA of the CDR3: TGCAGCGTTGCCGGGACAGCTCACCAAGAGACCCAGTACTTC. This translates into CSVAGTAHQETQYF.

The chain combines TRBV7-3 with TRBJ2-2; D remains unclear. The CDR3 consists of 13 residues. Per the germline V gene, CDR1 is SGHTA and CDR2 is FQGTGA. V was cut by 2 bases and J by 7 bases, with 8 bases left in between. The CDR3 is CASSLWAGGELFF. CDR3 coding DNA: TGTGCCAGCAGCTTATGGGCAGGCGGGGAGCTGTTTTTT.